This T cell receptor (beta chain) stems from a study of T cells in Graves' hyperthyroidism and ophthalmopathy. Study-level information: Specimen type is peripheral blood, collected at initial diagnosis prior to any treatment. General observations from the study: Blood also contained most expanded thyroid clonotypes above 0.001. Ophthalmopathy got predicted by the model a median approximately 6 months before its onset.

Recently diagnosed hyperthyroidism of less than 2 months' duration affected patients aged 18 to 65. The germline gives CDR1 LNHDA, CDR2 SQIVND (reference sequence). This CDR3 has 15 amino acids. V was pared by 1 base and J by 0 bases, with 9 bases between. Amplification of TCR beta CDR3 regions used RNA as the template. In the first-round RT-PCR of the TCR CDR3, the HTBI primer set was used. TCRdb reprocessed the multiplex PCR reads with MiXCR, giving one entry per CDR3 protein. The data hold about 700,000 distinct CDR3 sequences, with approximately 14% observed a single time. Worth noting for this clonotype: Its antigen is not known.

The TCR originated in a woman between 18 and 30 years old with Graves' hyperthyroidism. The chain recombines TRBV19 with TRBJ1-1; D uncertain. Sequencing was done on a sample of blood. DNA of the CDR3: TGTGCCAGTAGTATAGGGTGGGAGATGAACACTGAAGCTTTCTTT. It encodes CASSIGWEMNTEAFF.